The next 28 T cell receptor beta chains were all read from a single sample in a study of T cell responses to AZD1222 COVID-19 vaccine. Profiling relied on immunoSEQ multiplex PCR, and the TCRdb table lists in-frame clones only, not all of them. Of tens of thousands of clones listed, 80% to 85% are singletons. The starting material was peripheral blood, obtained on day 0 of AZD1222 vaccination. These receptors were taken from an adult in good health.

CDR3 nucleotide sequence: TGTGCCAGCAGCCAGGCTAGCGGGGGCTTGCGGGAGCTGTTTTTT. This translates into CASSQASGGLRELFF. The chain has TRBV14 and TRBJ2-2, with 10 positions matching TRBD2. V lost 3 bases to trimming and J lost 9 bases; unmatched junction nucleotides: 7. Germline V gene data show CDR1 as SGHDN and CDR2 as FVKESK. The CDR3 sequence is 15 residues long.

The DNA of the CDR3 is TGTGCCAGCAGTTACAAGGCTAGCGCGGTGGCCGGGGAGCTGTTTTTT. Translation gives CASSYKASAVAGELFF. The chain couples TRBV6-5 to TRBJ2-2, with a tentative D call TRBD2 (6 bases). CDR1 and CDR2 from the germline V gene are MNHEY and SVGAGI. Deletions cut 2 bases from V and 6 bases from J, with 16 bases between. CDR3 length: 16 residues.

This clone occurred once. V gene TRBV2 combines with J gene TRBJ2-7; D is possibly TRBD2 (6 bases). The germline V and J ends were trimmed by 7 bases and 1 base, with 14 bases remaining between them. Germline assignment: CDR1 SNHLY and CDR2 FYNNEI. The CDR3 contains 14 residues. The CDR3 nucleotides are TGTGCCAGCACCGCGGGGTCCCTATCCTACGAGCAGTACTTC. Amino acids: CASTAGSLSYEQYF.

The chain recombines TRBV7-9 with TRBJ2-2, with no clear D. Germline CDR1 reads SEHNR; CDR2 reads FQNEAQ (reference sequence). This CDR3 comprises 13 residues. Trimming removed 6 bases from V and 5 bases from J, with 10 bases in between. This CDR3 is CASRTWETGELFF. For the CDR3, the DNA is TGTGCCAGCAGGACCTGGGAAACCGGGGAGCTGTTTTTT.

The DNA of the CDR3 is TGTGCCAGCAGTTTAGACAGGGGGGCCAATGAGCAGTTCTTC. Encoded protein: CASSLDRGANEQFF. The chain links TRBV28 to TRBJ2-1, with 9 bases aligning to TRBD1. V trimming: 2 bases; J trimming: 6 bases; junction bases outside the gene matches: 2. The CDR3 has 14 residues. Germline V CDR1 and CDR2: MDHEN, SYDVKM.

CDR3 sequence: CASSESLTPGQGAKYTEAFF. In nucleotides, the CDR3 is TGCGCCAGCAGTGAGTCCTTAACGCCCGGACAGGGGGCAAAGTACACTGAAGCTTTCTTT. The V gene is TRBV10-2, the J gene TRBJ1-1, with 11 bases aligning to TRBD1. V lost 0 bases and J lost 3; bases outside the gene matches: 15. From germline, CDR1 is WSHSY and CDR2 SAAADI. The CDR3 covers 20 residues.

This clone has more than one count but fewer than ten. V usage is TRBV6-2 or TRBV6-3 and J usage is TRBJ2-5; D is undetermined. Germline loops: CDR1 MNHEY, CDR2 SVGEGT. V was shortened by 5 bases and J by 5 bases, with 6 bases between the two germline ends. The CDR3 contains 11 residues. CDR3 amino acids: CASSRRETQYF. The DNA for the CDR3 is TGTGCCAGCAGTAGACGGGAGACCCAGTACTTC.

This clone was seen a single time. The chain combines TRBV11-2 with TRBJ2-2, with D tentatively TRBD2 (6 bases). The germline CDR1 and CDR2 sequences are SGHAT and FQNNGV. The ends were cut back, 5 bases at V and 4 bases at J, with 17 bases in the middle. This CDR3 has 16 residues. The CDR3 region has the DNA TGTGCCAGCAGCCAATATGCTACTAGCTTCACCGGGGAGCTGTTTTTT. This gives the protein CASSQYATSFTGELFF.

The CDR3 sequence: CASSDQIGTGNEQFF. The CDR3 DNA reads TGTGCCAGCAGCGACCAGATCGGGACAGGGAATGAGCAGTTCTTC. The chain links TRBV9 to TRBJ2-1; 9 positions agree with TRBD1. Looked up from germline, CDR1 is SGDLS and CDR2 is YYNGEE. Losses at the gene ends were 3 bases for V and 7 bases for J; bases not matched to a gene: 8. CDR3 length: 15 amino acids.

The CDR3 is CASSPLGSMDTQYF. The CDR3, as DNA: TGCGCCAGCAGCCCCTTGGGGTCTATGGATACGCAGTATTTT. The genes are TRBV4-1 and TRBJ2-3; no clear D gene. Trimming cost V 4 bases and J 6 bases, with 14 bases left between them. This CDR3 is built from 14 residues. Germline lookup yields CDR1 MGHRA and CDR2 YSYEKL.

The chain links TRBV6-5 to TRBJ2-3; TRBD2 is a possible D gene (7 bases). CDR1 and CDR2 from the germline V gene are MNHEY and SVGAGI. The CDR3 length is 15 residues. V was cut by 2 bases and J by 4 bases, with 13 bases left in between. In DNA form, the CDR3 reads TGTGCCAGCAGTTACGCGGGGGCCGTTTCAGATACGCAGTATTTT. It encodes CASSYAGAVSDTQYF.

Remarks on this clone: At one end the junction does not follow the germline gene, possibly because of a read error. This chain uses TRBV3-1 (or the pseudogene TRBV3-2) with TRBJ1-5, with 7 bases identical to TRBD1. The CDR3 length is 14 residues. Germline V CDR1 and CDR2: LGHDT, YNNKEL (reference sequence). In nucleotides, the CDR3 is TGTGCCAGCAGCGAAGACAGGGCGGATCAGCCCCAGCATTTT. Its translation is CASSEDRADQPQHF.

The chain recombines TRBV18 with TRBJ1-2, with D maybe TRBD1 (6 bases). Germline V gives CDR1 KGHSH, CDR2 LQKENI. Deletions cut 0 bases from V and 4 bases from J, with 6 bases between. The CDR3 has 13 amino acids. The chain's CDR3 is CASSPPDSYGYTF. Written as DNA, the CDR3 is TGTGCCAGCTCACCACCGGACAGCTATGGCTACACCTTC. The complete variable domain, with remaining parts taken from reference TRBV18 and TRBJ1-2, reads NAGVMQNPRHLVRRRGQEARLRCSPMKGHSHVYWYRQLPEEGLKFMVYLQKENIIDESGMPKERFSAEFPKEGPSILRIQQVVRGDSAAYFCASSPPDSYGYTFGSGTRLTVV.

This chain joins TRBV30 and TRBJ2-3, with 8 nucleotides matching TRBD2. From germline, CDR1 is GTSNPN and CDR2 SVGIG (reference sequence). J was trimmed by 10 bases and V by 4 bases; bases with no gene match: 10. The CDR3 covers 13 residues. In DNA, the CDR3 is TGTGCCTGGACTGGTACCCGGGGGGGAGCGCAGTATTTT. This codes for CAWTGTRGGAQYF.

This chain connects TRBV3-1 (or the pseudogene TRBV3-2) to TRBJ1-1, with D perhaps TRBD1 (6 bases). CDR1 is LGHDT and CDR2 is YNNKEL in the germline V gene (reference sequence). V lost 4 bases to trimming and J lost 5 bases, with 11 bases between them. The CDR3 consists of 13 residues. CDR3 bases: TGTGCCAGCAGCCTGTCGAGGGGGACTGAAGCTTTCTTT. Amino acids: CASSLSRGTEAFF.

V usage is TRBV18 and J usage is TRBJ1-1; D remains unclear. The CDR3 length is 16 residues. V was pared by 0 bases and J by 0 bases, with 11 bases between. From germline, CDR1 is KGHSH and CDR2 LQKENI. The CDR3 sequence is CASSPPSLKVNTEAFF. The CDR3 region has the DNA TGTGCCAGCTCACCACCGTCACTGAAGGTGAACACTGAAGCTTTCTTT.

The chain recombines TRBV9 with TRBJ1-1, with TRBD1 identical over 8 bases. Germline lookup yields CDR1 SGDLS and CDR2 YYNGEE. The V and J ends lost 2 bases and 1 base, in that order; junction bases with no gene match: 1. The length of the CDR3 is 14 residues. CDR3 loop: CASSVGQGNTEAFF. The CDR3, as DNA: TGTGCCAGCAGCGTCGGACAGGGGAACACTGAAGCTTTCTTT.

CDR3 DNA sequence: TGTGCCAGCAGTGAATCCGCAGGGAACTATGGCTACACCTTC. Protein product: CASSESAGNYGYTF. The V gene is TRBV6-1, the J gene TRBJ1-2; a possible D gene is TRBD1 (5 bases). Trimming left V 2 bases short and J 2 bases short, with 9 bases between. From germline, CDR1 is MNHNS and CDR2 SASEGT. The CDR3 runs to 14 residues.

V and J are TRBV5-4 and TRBJ2-7, with D tentatively TRBD1 (5 bases). CDR1 is SGHNT and CDR2 is YYREEE in the germline V gene (reference sequence). Trimming stripped 4 bases from V and 7 bases from J, with 21 bases between. This CDR3 has 15 residues. CDR3 nucleotide sequence: TGTGCCAGCAGCCAGGATAGTAGTGGGAAGGGGGAGCAGTACTTC. This encodes CASSQDSSGKGEQYF.

This clone turned up a few times. The chain joins TRBV7-3 to TRBJ1-1, with TRBD1 matching over 11 bases. Germline lookup yields CDR1 SGHTA and CDR2 FQGTGA. The CDR3 loop spans 15 amino acids. V shed 2 bases and J 1 base; nucleotides not matched to a gene: 0. CDR3 bases: TGTGCCAGCAGCTTAGGGACAGGGGGGAACACTGAAGCTTTCTTT. Protein: CASSLGTGGNTEAFF.

The genes are TRBV5-1 and TRBJ2-1; tentatively, D is TRBD2 (6 bases). Trimming stripped 4 bases from V and 3 bases from J, with 17 bases between. The germline CDR1 and CDR2 sequences are SGHRS and YFSETQ. The CDR3 has 16 amino acids. The CDR3 region is CASSPGSGGRYNEQFF. Here the CDR3 DNA reads TGCGCCAGCAGCCCGGGTAGCGGTGGCCGCTACAATGAGCAGTTCTTC.

The chain is built from TRBV5-1 and TRBJ1-1, with TRBD1 matching over 7 bases. V shed 4 bases and J 1 base; nucleotides not matched to a gene: 7. The CDR3 length is 15 residues. CDR1 is SGHRS, CDR2 YFSETQ, per germline. CDR3 coding DNA: TGCGCCAGCAGCCCCGGACAGGCGGGGAACACTGAAGCTTTCTTT. Translated, it gives CASSPGQAGNTEAFF.

V and J are TRBV7-2 and TRBJ2-7, with D possibly TRBD2 on 5 matching bases. From germline, CDR1 is SGHTA and CDR2 FQGNSA. With 3 bases removed from V and 0 bases from J, the gap between germline ends came to 12 bases. The CDR3 is made up of 15 amino acids. CDR3 in DNA: TGTGCCAGCAGCTTGAGGATTAGCGCCTCCTACGAGCAGTACTTC. It yields the protein CASSLRISASYEQYF.

The gene calls are TRBV7-2 and TRBJ2-1; the match to TRBD2 covers 12 bases. Germline values: CDR1 SGHTA, CDR2 FQGNSA. After removal of 8 bases from V and 4 bases from J, the junction contained 3 bases not matched to a gene. The CDR3 is 14 amino acids. CDR3 residues: CASAGTSGYNEQFF. The CDR3 DNA reads as TGTGCCAGCGCGGGGACTAGCGGGTACAATGAGCAGTTCTTC.

In its sample, this clone ranks as medium-sized. This chain connects TRBV4-3 to TRBJ1-6, with D hard to call. The CDR3 extends over 16 amino acids. Germline V gives CDR1 LGHNA, CDR2 YSLEER. V was cut by 0 bases and J by 8 bases, with 14 bases left in between. The CDR3 DNA follows: TGCGCCAGCAGCCAAGACCCCCTCGGTGGGTATTCACCCCTCCACTTT. Translation: CASSQDPLGGYSPLHF.

V gene TRBV11-2 combines with J gene TRBJ1-1; D remains ambiguous. This CDR3 has 13 amino acids. Per germline, CDR1 SGHAT and CDR2 FQNNGV. Trimming took 3 bases from V and 1 from J, leaving 6 bases between them. The CDR3 reads CASSFGWNTEAFF. In DNA form, the CDR3 reads TGTGCCAGCAGCTTCGGATGGAACACTGAAGCTTTCTTT. Using reference TRBV11-2 and TRBJ1-1 for the parts outside the CDR3, the full variable domain is EAGVAQSPRYKIIEKRQSVAFWCNPISGHATLYWYQQILGQGPKLLIQFQNNGVVDDSQLPKDRFSAERLKGVDSTLKIQPAKLEDSAVYLCASSFGWNTEAFFGQGTRLTVV.

V usage is TRBV6-6 and J usage is TRBJ1-4; unclear D gene. The CDR3 is made up of 14 amino acids. Germline V CDR1 and CDR2: MNHNY, SVGAGI (reference sequence). V was cut by 6 bases and J by 0 bases, with 8 bases left in between. CDR3: CASRPATTNEKLFF. The CDR3 nucleotides are TGTGCCAGCAGGCCCGCTACAACTAATGAAAAACTGTTTTTT.

The V and J genes are TRBV9 and TRBJ2-3, with D tentatively TRBD1 (6 bases). Trimming removed 5 bases at V and 0 bases at J, with 10 bases between. This CDR3 has 14 residues. Germline V gene data show CDR1 as SGDLS and CDR2 as YYNGEE. CDR3 region: CASREDSSTDTQYF. The CDR3 DNA reads TGTGCCAGCAGGGAGGACAGTAGCACAGATACGCAGTATTTT.